This T cell receptor (beta chain) emerged from a study of preoperative IRX-2 immunotherapy in early breast cancer. Noted treatment: preoperative locoregional IRX-2 cytokine immunotherapy. Samples came from a phase Ib trial of preoperative locoregional IRX-2 cytokine immunotherapy. CDR1 and CDR2 (germline): SGHDN, FVKESK. The CDR3 sequence is 19 residues long. V lost 4 bases and J 8 bases, leaving 32 bases between the germline ends. The assay was immunoSEQ multiplex PCR, and TCRdb's table has in-frame clones only and misses some. Of about 27,000 clones in the sample, 78% are singletons; the top ten hold less than 2.5%.

The sequencing here drew on lymph node tissue, taken before IRX-2 immunotherapy. The sequence was collected from a human donor with breast cancer. The chain joins TRBV14 to TRBJ1-2; D gene uncertain. CDR3 sequence reads: CASSPIIKEVRMGEHGYTF. CDR3 in DNA: TGTGCCAGCAGCCCAATCATAAAGGAGGTCCGGATGGGAGAGCACGGCTACACCTTC.